This T cell receptor beta chain was captured in a study of shared clonotypes between healthy human individuals. Study-level results: Some naive CD4 clonotypes, 4% to 6%, turned up in common across four donors.

Naive CD8 isolation took CD45RO-negative cells positively selected for CCR7 and excluded terminally differentiated effector memory CD45RA+ cells. On this clone itself: Its antigen remains unknown. One end of the junction is discordant with germline, which a read error may explain.

TCRdb's table, derived via immunoSEQ multiplex PCR, lists solely in-frame clones and lacks some. Counted here are some 1,900,000 clones, about 95% occurring once; the ten biggest clones make up 1.2%. There are 13 residues in the CDR3. Germline CDR1 and CDR2: SSHAT and FNYEAQ (reference sequence). The chain carries TRBV7-7 and TRBJ2-2; possibly TRBD2 for D (5 bases). This receptor was taken from a young man in good health. The sequencing sample was made of naive CD8+ T cells sorted from blood. CDR3 sequence (DNA): TGTGCTAGCAGCCCTGACTATAGCGGGGAGCTGTTTTTT. Translating gives CASSPDYSGELFF.